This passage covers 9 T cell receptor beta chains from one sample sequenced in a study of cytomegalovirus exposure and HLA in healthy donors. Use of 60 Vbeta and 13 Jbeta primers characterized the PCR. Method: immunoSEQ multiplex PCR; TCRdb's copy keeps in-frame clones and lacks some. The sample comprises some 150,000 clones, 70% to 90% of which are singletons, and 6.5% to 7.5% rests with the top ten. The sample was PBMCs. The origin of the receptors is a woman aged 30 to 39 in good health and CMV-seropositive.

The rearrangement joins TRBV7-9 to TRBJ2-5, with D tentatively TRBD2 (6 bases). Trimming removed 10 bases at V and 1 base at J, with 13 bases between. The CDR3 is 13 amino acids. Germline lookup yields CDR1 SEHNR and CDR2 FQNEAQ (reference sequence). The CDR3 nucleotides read TGTGCCATCGGGGGTCGGGGCCAAGAGACCCAGTACTTC. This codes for CAIGGRGQETQYF. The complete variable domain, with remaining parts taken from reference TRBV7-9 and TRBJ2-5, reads DTGVSQNPRHKITKRGQNVTFRCDPISEHNRLYWYRQTLGQGPEFLTYFQNEAQLEKSRLLSDRFSAERPKGSFSTLEIQRTEQGDSAMYLCAIGGRGQETQYFGPGTRLLVL.

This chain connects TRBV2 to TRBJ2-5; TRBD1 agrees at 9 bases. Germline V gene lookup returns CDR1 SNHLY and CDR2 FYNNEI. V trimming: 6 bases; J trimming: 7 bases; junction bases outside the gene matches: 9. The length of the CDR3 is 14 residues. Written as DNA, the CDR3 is TGTGCCAGCAGAGGGACAGGGAGTAGTTGGACCCAGTACTTC. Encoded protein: CASRGTGSSWTQYF.

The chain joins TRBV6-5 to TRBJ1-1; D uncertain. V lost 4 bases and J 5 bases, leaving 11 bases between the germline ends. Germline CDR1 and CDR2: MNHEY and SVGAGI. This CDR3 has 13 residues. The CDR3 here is CASSLLRRTEAFF. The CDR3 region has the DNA TGTGCCAGCAGTTTGTTACGTCGGACTGAAGCTTTCTTT.

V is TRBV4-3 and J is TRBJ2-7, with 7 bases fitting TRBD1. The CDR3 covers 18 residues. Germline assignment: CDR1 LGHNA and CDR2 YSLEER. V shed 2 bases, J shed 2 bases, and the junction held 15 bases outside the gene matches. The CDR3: CASSQNMRRGGRTYEQYF. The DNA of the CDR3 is TGCGCCAGCAGCCAAAATATGCGGCGAGGGGGCAGGACCTACGAGCAGTACTTC.

Here the CDR3 reads CASSRGQPYEQYF. In DNA form, the CDR3 reads TGTGCCAGCAGCCGGGGACAGCCCTACGAGCAGTACTTC. This chain links TRBV4-2 with TRBJ2-7; the match to TRBD1 covers 7 bases. CDR1 and CDR2 from the germline V gene are LGHNA and YNFKEQ. Trimming removed 4 bases from V and 2 bases from J; junction bases left unmatched: 2. There are 13 residues in the CDR3.

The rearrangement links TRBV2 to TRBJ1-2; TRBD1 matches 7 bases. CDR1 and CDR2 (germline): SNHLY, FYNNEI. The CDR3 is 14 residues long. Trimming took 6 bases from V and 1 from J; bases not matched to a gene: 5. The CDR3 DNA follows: TGTGCCAGCAGCGATCCAGGGGGTAACTATGGCTACACCTTC. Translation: CASSDPGGNYGYTF.

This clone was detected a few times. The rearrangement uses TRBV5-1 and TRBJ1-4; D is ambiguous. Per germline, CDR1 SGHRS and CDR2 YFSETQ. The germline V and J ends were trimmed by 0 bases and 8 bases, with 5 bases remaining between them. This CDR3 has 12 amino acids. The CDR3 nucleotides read TGCGCCAGCAGCTTGGACGGGGAAAAACTGTTTTTT. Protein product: CASSLDGEKLFF.

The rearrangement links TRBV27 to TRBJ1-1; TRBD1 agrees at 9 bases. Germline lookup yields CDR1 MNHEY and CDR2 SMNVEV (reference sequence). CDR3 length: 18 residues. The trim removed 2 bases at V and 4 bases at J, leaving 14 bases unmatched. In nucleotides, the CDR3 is TGTGCCAGCAGTTTAATTTTTGTTCCGGGACAGGGTGTCACTGAAGCTTTCTTT. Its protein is CASSLIFVPGQGVTEAFF.

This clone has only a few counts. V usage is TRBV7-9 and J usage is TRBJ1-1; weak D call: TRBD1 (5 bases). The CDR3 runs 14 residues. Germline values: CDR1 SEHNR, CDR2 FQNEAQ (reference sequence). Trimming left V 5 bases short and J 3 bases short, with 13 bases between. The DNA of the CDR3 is TGTGCCAGCAGCCCCCGGGGGGGACACACTGAAGCTTTCTTT. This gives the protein CASSPRGGHTEAFF.